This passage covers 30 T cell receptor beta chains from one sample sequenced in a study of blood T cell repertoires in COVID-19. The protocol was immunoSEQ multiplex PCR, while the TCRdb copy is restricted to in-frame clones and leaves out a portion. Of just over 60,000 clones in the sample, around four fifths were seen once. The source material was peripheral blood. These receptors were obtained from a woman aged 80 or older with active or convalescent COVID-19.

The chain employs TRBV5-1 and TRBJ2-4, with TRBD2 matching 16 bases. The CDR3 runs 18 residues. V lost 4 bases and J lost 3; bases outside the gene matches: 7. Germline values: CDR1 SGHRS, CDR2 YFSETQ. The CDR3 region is CASSPGLAGGSRKNIQYF. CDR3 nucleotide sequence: TGCGCCAGCAGCCCGGGACTAGCGGGGGGGTCACGCAAAAACATTCAGTACTTC.

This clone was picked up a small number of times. The CDR3: CASSRTGYGEQYF. CDR3 bases: TGTGCCAGCTCTCGGACAGGGTATGGAGAGCAGTACTTC. The chain recombines TRBV7-3 with TRBJ2-7; 8 positions match TRBD1. CDR3 length: 13 residues. V lost 8 bases to trimming and J lost 7 bases; unmatched junction nucleotides: 10. Germline V gives CDR1 SGHTA, CDR2 FQGTGA. Drawing the rest from reference TRBV7-3 and TRBJ2-7, the complete variable domain is GAGVSQTPSNKVTEKGKYVELRCDPISGHTALYWYRQSLGQGPEFLIYFQGTGAADDSGLPNDRFFAVRPEGSVSTLKIQRTERGDSAVYLCASSRTGYGEQYFGPGTRLTVT.

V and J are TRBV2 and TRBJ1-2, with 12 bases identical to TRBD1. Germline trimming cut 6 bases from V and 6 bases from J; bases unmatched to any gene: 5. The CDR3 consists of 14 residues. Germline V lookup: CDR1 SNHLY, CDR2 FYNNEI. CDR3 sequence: CASRMGQGADGYTF. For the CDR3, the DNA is TGTGCCAGCAGAATGGGACAGGGGGCGGATGGCTACACCTTC.

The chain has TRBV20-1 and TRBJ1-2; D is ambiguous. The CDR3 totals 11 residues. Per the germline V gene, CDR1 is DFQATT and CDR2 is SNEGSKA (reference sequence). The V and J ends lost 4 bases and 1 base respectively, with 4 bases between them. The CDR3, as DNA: TGCAGTGCTACAATTAACTATGGCTACACCTTC. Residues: CSATINYGYTF.

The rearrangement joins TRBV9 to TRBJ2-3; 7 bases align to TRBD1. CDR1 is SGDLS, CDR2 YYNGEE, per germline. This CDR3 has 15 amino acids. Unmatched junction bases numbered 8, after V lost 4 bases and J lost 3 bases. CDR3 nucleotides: TGTGCCAGCAGCCCTAGGGACAGTCGGACAGATACGCAGTATTTT. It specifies CASSPRDSRTDTQYF.

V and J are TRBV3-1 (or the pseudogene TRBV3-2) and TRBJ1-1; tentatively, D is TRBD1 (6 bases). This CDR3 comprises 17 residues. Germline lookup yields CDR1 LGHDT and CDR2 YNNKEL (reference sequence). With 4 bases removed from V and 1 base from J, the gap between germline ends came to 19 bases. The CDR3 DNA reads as TGTGCCAGCAGCCCCCCCCGGGGAGGGGGTGCGAACACTGAAGCTTTCTTT. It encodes CASSPPRGGGANTEAFF.

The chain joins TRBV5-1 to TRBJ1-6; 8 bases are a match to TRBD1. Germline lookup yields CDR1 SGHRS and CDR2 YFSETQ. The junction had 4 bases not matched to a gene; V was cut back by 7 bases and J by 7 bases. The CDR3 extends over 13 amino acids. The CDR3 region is CASSDRVNSPLHF. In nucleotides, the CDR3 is TGCGCCAGCTCGGACAGGGTGAATTCACCCCTCCACTTT. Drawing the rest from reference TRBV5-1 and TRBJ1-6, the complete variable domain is KAGVTQTPRYLIKTRGQQVTLSCSPISGHRSVSWYQQTPGQGLQFLFEYFSETQRNKGNFPGRFSGRQFSNSRSEMNVSTLELGDSALYLCASSDRVNSPLHFGNGTRLTVT.

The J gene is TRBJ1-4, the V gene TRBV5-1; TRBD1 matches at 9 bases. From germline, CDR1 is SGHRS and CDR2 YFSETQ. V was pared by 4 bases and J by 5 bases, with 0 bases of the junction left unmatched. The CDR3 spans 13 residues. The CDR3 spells CASSGTGNEKLFF. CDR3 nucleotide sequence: TGCGCCAGCAGCGGGACAGGGAATGAAAAACTGTTTTTT. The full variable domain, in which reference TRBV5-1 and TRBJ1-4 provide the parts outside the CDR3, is KAGVTQTPRYLIKTRGQQVTLSCSPISGHRSVSWYQQTPGQGLQFLFEYFSETQRNKGNFPGRFSGRQFSNSRSEMNVSTLELGDSALYLCASSGTGNEKLFFGSGTQLSVL.

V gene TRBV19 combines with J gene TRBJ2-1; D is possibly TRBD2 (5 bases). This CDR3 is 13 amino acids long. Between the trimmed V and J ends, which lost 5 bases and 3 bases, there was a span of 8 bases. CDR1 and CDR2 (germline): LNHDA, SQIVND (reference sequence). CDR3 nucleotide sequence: TGTGCCAGTAGTTCCCGGGGCTACAATGAGCAGTTCTTC. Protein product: CASSSRGYNEQFF.

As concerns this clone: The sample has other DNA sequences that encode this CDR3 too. CDR3 amino acids: CASSLATGGYTEAFF. Here the CDR3 DNA reads TGTGCCAGCAGCTTGGCCACAGGGGGCTACACTGAAGCTTTCTTT. The V call is TRBV5-4, the J call TRBJ1-1, with 9 bases lining up with TRBD1. Per germline, CDR1 SGHNT and CDR2 YYREEE (reference sequence). V shed 0 bases, J shed 3 bases, and the junction held 3 bases outside the gene matches. The CDR3 loop spans 15 amino acids.

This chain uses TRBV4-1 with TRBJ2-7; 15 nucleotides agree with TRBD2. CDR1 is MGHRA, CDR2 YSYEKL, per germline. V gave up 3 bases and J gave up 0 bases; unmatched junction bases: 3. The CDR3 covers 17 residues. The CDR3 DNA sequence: TGCGCCAGCAGCCAGGGACTAGCGGGGGGCAACTCCTACGAGCAGTACTTC. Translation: CASSQGLAGGNSYEQYF.

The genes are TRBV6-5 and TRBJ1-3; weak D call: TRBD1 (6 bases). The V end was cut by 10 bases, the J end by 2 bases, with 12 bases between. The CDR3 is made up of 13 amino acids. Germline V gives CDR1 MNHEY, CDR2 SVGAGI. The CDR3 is CATLPGAGNTIYF. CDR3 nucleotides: TGTGCCACCCTTCCAGGGGCTGGAAACACCATATATTTT.

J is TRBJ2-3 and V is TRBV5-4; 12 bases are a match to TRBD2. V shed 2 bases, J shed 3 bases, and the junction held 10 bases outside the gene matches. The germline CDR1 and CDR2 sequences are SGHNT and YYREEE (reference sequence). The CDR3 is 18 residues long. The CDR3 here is CASSLDPMTSGGTDTQYF. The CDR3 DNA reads TGTGCCAGCAGCTTAGATCCTATGACTAGCGGGGGTACAGATACGCAGTATTTT.

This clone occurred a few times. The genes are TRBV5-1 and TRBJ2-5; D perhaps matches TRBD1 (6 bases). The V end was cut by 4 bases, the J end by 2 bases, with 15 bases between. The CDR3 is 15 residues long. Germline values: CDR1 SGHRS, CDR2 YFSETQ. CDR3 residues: CASSVNTGPQETQYF. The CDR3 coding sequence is TGCGCCAGCAGCGTCAATACAGGGCCTCAAGAGACCCAGTACTTC.

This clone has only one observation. The CDR3 region is CSASDRGYEQFF. DNA of the CDR3: TGCAGTGCTAGTGACAGGGGCTATGAGCAGTTCTTC. The chain recombines TRBV20-1 with TRBJ2-1, with TRBD1 matching over 8 bases. From germline, CDR1 is DFQATT and CDR2 SNEGSKA (reference sequence). This CDR3 spans 12 amino acids. The V gene end was trimmed by 3 bases and the J gene end by 8 bases; junction bases not matched to a gene: 3.

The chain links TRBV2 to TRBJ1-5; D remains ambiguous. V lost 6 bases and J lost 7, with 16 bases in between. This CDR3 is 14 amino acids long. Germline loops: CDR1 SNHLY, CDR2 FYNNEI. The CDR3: CASSPLRVGQPQHF. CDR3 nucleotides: TGTGCCAGCAGCCCTTTGAGGGTCGGACAGCCCCAGCATTTT.

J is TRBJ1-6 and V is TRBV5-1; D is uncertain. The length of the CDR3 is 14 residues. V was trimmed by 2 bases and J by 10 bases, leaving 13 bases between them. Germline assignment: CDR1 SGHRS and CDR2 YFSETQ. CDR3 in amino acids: CASSFLGSESPLHF. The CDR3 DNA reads TGCGCCAGCAGCTTTTTGGGCTCTGAATCACCCCTCCACTTT.

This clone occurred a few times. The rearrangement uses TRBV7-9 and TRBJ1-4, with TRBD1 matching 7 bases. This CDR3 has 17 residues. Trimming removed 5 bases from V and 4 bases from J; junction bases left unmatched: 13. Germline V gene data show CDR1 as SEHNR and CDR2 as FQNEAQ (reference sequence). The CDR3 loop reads CASSDTVGQTFNEKLFF. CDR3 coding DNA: TGTGCCAGCAGCGACACTGTGGGACAGACCTTTAATGAAAAACTGTTTTTT. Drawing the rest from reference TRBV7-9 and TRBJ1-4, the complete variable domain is DTGVSQNPRHKITKRGQNVTFRCDPISEHNRLYWYRQTLGQGPEFLTYFQNEAQLEKSRLLSDRFSAERPKGSFSTLEIQRTEQGDSAMYLCASSDTVGQTFNEKLFFGSGTQLSVL.

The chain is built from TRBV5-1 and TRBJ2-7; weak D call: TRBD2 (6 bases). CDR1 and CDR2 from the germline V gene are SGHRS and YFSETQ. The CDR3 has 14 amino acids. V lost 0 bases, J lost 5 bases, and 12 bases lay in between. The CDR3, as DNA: TGCGCCAGCAGCTTGGACACCGGGAGTAACGAGCAGTACTTC. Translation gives CASSLDTGSNEQYF.

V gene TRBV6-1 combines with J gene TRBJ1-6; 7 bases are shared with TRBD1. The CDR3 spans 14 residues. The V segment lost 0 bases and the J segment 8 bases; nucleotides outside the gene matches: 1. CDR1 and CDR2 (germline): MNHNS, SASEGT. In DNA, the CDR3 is TGTGCCAGCAGTGAAGCTCAGGGGGATTCACCCCTCCACTTT. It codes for CASSEAQGDSPLHF.

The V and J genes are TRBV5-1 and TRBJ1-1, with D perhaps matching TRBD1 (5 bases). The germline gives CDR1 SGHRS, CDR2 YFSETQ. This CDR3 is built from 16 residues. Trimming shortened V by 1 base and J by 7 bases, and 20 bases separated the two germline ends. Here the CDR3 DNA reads TGCGCCAGCAGCTTGTCTCCAGGGCCCAGATTCGATGAAGCTTTCTTT. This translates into CASSLSPGPRFDEAFF.

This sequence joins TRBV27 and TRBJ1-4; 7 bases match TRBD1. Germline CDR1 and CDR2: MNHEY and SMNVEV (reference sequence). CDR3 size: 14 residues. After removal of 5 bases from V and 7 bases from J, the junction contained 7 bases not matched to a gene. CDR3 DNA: TGTGCCAGCAGTACAGGGGTGGCGGGTGAAAAACTGTTTTTT. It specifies CASSTGVAGEKLFF.

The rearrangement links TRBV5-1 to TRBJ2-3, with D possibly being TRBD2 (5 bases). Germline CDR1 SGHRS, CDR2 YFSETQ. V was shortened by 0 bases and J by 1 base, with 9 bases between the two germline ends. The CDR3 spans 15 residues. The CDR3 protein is CASSLAGLRTDTQYF. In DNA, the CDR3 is TGCGCCAGCAGCTTGGCGGGGTTACGCACAGATACGCAGTATTTT.

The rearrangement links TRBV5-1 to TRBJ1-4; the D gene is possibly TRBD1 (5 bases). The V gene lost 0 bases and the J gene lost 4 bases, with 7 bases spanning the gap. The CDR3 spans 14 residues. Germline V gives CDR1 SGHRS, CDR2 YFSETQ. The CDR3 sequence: CASSLAGLNEKLFF. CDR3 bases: TGCGCCAGCAGCTTGGCGGGACTTAATGAAAAACTGTTTTTT.

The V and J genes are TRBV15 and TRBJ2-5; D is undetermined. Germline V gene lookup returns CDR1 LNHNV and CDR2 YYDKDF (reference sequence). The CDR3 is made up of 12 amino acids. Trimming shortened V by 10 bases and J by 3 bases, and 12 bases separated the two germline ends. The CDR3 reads CAIQVWKETQYF. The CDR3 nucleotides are TGTGCCATCCAGGTGTGGAAAGAGACCCAGTACTTC.

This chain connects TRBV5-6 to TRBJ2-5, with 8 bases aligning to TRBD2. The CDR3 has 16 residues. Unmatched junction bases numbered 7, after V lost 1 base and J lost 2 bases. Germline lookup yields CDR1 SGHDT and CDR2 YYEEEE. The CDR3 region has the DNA TGTGCCAGCAGCTTGCTGAGCGGGGGCGATCAAGAGACCCAGTACTTC. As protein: CASSLLSGGDQETQYF.

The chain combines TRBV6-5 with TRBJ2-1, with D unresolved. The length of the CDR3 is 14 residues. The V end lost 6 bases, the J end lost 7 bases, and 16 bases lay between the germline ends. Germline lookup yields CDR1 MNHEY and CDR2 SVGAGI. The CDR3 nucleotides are TGTGCCAGCAGCCTATACCCCTCCCGGAATGAGCAGTTCTTC. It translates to CASSLYPSRNEQFF.

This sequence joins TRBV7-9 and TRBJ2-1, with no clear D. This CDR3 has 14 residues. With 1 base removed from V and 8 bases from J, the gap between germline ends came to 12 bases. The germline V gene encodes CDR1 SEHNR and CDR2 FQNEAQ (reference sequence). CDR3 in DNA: TGTGCCAGCAGCTTAGGGGTGGGCACTGATGAGCAGTTCTTC. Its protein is CASSLGVGTDEQFF.

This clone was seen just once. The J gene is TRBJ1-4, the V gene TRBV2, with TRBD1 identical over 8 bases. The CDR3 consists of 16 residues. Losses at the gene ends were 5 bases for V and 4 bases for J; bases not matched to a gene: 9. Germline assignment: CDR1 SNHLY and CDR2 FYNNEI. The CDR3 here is CASSTPRQGFNEKLFF. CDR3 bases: TGTGCCAGCAGTACCCCGAGACAGGGGTTTAATGAAAAACTGTTTTTT.

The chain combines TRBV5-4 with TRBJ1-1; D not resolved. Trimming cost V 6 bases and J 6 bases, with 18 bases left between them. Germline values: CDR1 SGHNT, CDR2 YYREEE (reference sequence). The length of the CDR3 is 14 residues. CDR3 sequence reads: CASTRGGTASEAFF. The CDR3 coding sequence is TGTGCCAGCACCCGTGGAGGTACAGCATCTGAAGCTTTCTTT. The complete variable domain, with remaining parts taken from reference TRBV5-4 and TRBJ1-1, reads ETGVTQSPTHLIKTRGQQVTLRCSSQSGHNTVSWYQQALGQGPQFIFQYYREEENGRGNFPPRFSGLQFPNYSSELNVNALELDDSALYLCASTRGGTASEAFFGQGTRLTVV.